The 32 T cell receptor beta chains listed next were all sequenced from one sample in a study of shared T cell receptors in the human thymus. TCRdb keeps only in-frame clones here, not all; method: immunoSEQ multiplex PCR. The sample has more than 550,000 clones; approximately 85% are singletons. These sequences were also reported in another study, on human thymus T cells.

Sample: thymocytes. The source of these receptors is a girl under three years old with a congenital heart defect.

The chain links TRBV14 to TRBJ1-2; a weak D match, TRBD1 (6 bases). The germline V gene has CDR1 SGHDN and CDR2 FVKESK. CDR3 length: 17 residues. The ends were cut back, 1 base at V and 1 base at J, with 16 bases in the middle. CDR3 sequence: CASSQVGIDRYNYGYTF. CDR3 DNA sequence: TGTGCCAGCAGCCAAGTGGGGATCGACAGGTATAACTATGGCTACACCTTC.

This chain uses TRBV7-2 with TRBJ1-3; 8 bases agree with TRBD1. V lost 3 bases to trimming and J lost 0 bases; unmatched junction nucleotides: 7. The CDR3 has 17 residues. CDR1 is SGHTA and CDR2 is FQGNSA in the germline V gene. The CDR3 DNA sequence: TGTGCCAGCAGCTTCCGGGACAGGACCCTCTCTGGAAACACCATATATTTT. Translating gives CASSFRDRTLSGNTIYF.

The genes are TRBV7-9 and TRBJ1-4; D might be TRBD1 (5 bases). The V end was cut by 3 bases, the J end by 6 bases, with 20 bases between. The germline V gene has CDR1 SEHNR and CDR2 FQNEAQ (reference sequence). The CDR3 has 17 residues. CDR3 in DNA: TGTGCCAGCAGCTTCGGATGGTTGAGACTAGGGGATGAAAAACTGTTTTTT. Translating it yields CASSFGWLRLGDEKLFF.

This rearrangement joins TRBV4-1 to TRBJ1-5, with 8 bases matching TRBD1. The ends lost 2 bases at V and 5 bases at J; junction bases unmatched: 2. The CDR3 has 14 residues. The V gene's germline CDR1 is MGHRA and CDR2 YSYEKL. CDR3 nucleotides: TGCGCCAGCAGCCAATTCAGGGGGCATCAGCCCCAGCATTTT. Protein product: CASSQFRGHQPQHF.

The chain combines TRBV28 with TRBJ2-3, with 9 bases lining up with TRBD2. Germline loops: CDR1 MDHEN, CDR2 SYDVKM. This CDR3 spans 15 amino acids. The V segment lost 6 bases and the J segment 5 bases; nucleotides outside the gene matches: 9. The CDR3 region is CASRATSGSGDTQYF. The DNA for the CDR3 is TGTGCCAGCAGGGCCACTAGCGGGTCGGGAGATACGCAGTATTTT.

CDR3 nucleotides: TGTGCCAGCAGTCACCGACAGGGGATCGAGACCCAGTACTTC. It translates to CASSHRQGIETQYF. This chain links TRBV6-5 with TRBJ2-5, with 8 nucleotides matching TRBD1. The junction had 7 bases not matched to a gene; V was cut back by 5 bases and J by 5 bases. The CDR3 sequence is 14 residues long. Germline V CDR1 and CDR2: MNHEY, SVGAGI.

J is TRBJ1-2 and V is TRBV6-1, with D hard to call. The CDR3 is 12 residues long. CDR1 and CDR2 from the germline V gene are MNHNS and SASEGT. V gave up 8 bases and J gave up 0 bases, with 7 bases separating them. The DNA of the CDR3 is TGTGCCAGCGCCAGCGCTAACTATGGCTACACCTTC. This sequence encodes CASASANYGYTF.

This chain joins TRBV28 and TRBJ2-5, with 10 bases aligning to TRBD2. The CDR3 length is 18 residues. J was trimmed by 4 bases and V by 4 bases; bases with no gene match: 15. CDR1 and CDR2 (germline): MDHEN, SYDVKM. CDR3 DNA sequence: TGTGCCAGCAGTTCGCAAAGTAAAGGGACTAGCGAGGGAGAGACCCAGTACTTC. The encoded protein is CASSSQSKGTSEGETQYF.

This clone was found a few times. The chain carries TRBV25-1 and TRBJ1-6, with TRBD1 as a possible D gene (6 bases). V was cut by 3 bases and J by 5 bases, with 17 bases left in between. CDR3 size: 17 residues. Germline V gives CDR1 MGHDK, CDR2 SYGVNS. The CDR3: CASSEPSGDHHNSPLHF. CDR3 in DNA: TGTGCCAGCAGTGAGCCGTCAGGGGATCATCATAATTCACCCCTCCACTTT.

This clone was counted a single time. The chain has TRBV6-1 and TRBJ2-7; perhaps TRBD2 as D (6 bases). This CDR3 contains 14 residues. Germline loops: CDR1 MNHNS, CDR2 SASEGT. V dropped 4 bases and J dropped 0 bases, with 10 bases sitting between them. The CDR3 loop is CASSGNSGSYEQYF. In DNA form, the CDR3 reads TGTGCCAGCAGTGGGAATAGCGGCTCCTACGAGCAGTACTTC.

The chain recombines TRBV7-8 with TRBJ2-3; D possibly corresponds to TRBD1 (5 bases). Germline assignment: CDR1 SGHVS and CDR2 FQNEAQ. V was clipped by 5 bases and J by 3 bases, with 15 bases between them. The CDR3 length is 15 residues. CDR3 residues: CASSIRLQGTDTQYF. CDR3 nucleotide sequence: TGTGCCAGCAGCATACGTTTGCAGGGTACAGATACGCAGTATTTT.

J is TRBJ2-1 and V is TRBV27; D perhaps matches TRBD1 (6 bases). Germline V gene data show CDR1 as MNHEY and CDR2 as SMNVEV (reference sequence). CDR3 length: 15 amino acids. Between the trimmed V and J ends, which lost 1 base and 9 bases, there was a span of 16 bases. The DNA of the CDR3 is TGTGCCAGCAGTTTATTTGGTAGGATAGGGGGTGAGCAGTTCTTC. Its translation: CASSLFGRIGGEQFF.

This chain joins TRBV14 and TRBJ1-1, with 7 bases aligning to TRBD1. Germline V lookup: CDR1 SGHDN, CDR2 FVKESK. This CDR3 comprises 14 residues. The ends lost 2 bases at V and 3 bases at J; junction bases unmatched: 3. The chain's CDR3 is CASSQRGLDTEAFF. The DNA for the CDR3 is TGTGCCAGCAGCCAAAGGGGGCTAGACACTGAAGCTTTCTTT.

V is TRBV6-5 and J is TRBJ1-2; possibly TRBD1 for D (5 bases). Trimming left V 5 bases short and J 4 bases short, with 11 bases between. Germline CDR1 and CDR2: MNHEY and SVGAGI. The CDR3 runs 13 residues. The CDR3 region is CASSLDSLYGYTF. Here the CDR3 DNA reads TGTGCCAGCAGTCTAGACAGCCTCTATGGCTACACCTTC.

This rearrangement joins TRBV27 to TRBJ2-7; TRBD1 aligns across 7 bases. The germline CDR1 and CDR2 sequences are MNHEY and SMNVEV (reference sequence). The CDR3 loop spans 13 amino acids. Trimming cost V 2 bases and J 5 bases; bases outside gene matches: 3. The CDR3 region has the DNA TGTGCCAGCAGTTTAGAAGGGGGCGACGAGCAGTACTTC. Encoded protein: CASSLEGGDEQYF.

The CDR3 DNA reads TGTGCCAGCAGCCAAGGACAGGGGGCGGCTAATGAAAAACTGTTTTTT. This sequence encodes CASSQGQGAANEKLFF. This chain connects TRBV14 to TRBJ1-4; 10 positions agree with TRBD1. Germline assignment: CDR1 SGHDN and CDR2 FVKESK. J lost 3 bases, V lost 1 base, and 2 bases had no gene match. The CDR3 spans 16 residues.

The rearrangement uses TRBV27 and TRBJ1-4; no reliable D call. Germline assignment: CDR1 MNHEY and CDR2 SMNVEV (reference sequence). The V end was cut by 5 bases, the J end by 1 base, with 8 bases between. The CDR3 runs 14 residues. The CDR3, as DNA: TGTGCCAGCAGTCCGTACAGAACTAATGAAAAACTGTTTTTT. Amino acid sequence: CASSPYRTNEKLFF. The full variable domain, with the rest looked up from reference TRBV27 and TRBJ1-4, is EAQVTQNPRYLITVTGKKLTVTCSQNMNHEYMSWYRQDPGLGLRQIYYSMNVEVTDKGDVPEGYKVSRKEKRNFPLILESPSPNQTSLYFCASSPYRTNEKLFFGSGTQLSVL.

The chain uses TRBV12-5 and TRBJ1-1; no clear D. Germline V lookup: CDR1 LGHNT, CDR2 FRNRAP. Trimming removed 3 bases from V and 2 bases from J, with 16 bases in between. This CDR3 has 16 residues. The CDR3: CASGFRRRGGNTEAFF. In nucleotides, the CDR3 is TGTGCTAGTGGTTTCCGTCGGCGCGGCGGAAACACTGAAGCTTTCTTT.

The rearrangement links TRBV19 to TRBJ1-2; tentative D call: TRBD1 (6 bases). Germline CDR1 and CDR2: LNHDA and SQIVND (reference sequence). CDR3 length: 14 amino acids. V lost 5 bases and J 6 bases, leaving 16 bases between the germline ends. The CDR3 protein is CASSQGTLTNGYTF. The CDR3, as DNA: TGTGCCAGTAGTCAGGGGACCCTTACGAATGGCTACACCTTC.

The rearrangement links TRBV15 to TRBJ2-7; D unresolved. V was cut by 1 base and J by 1 base, with 11 bases left in between. The CDR3 length is 15 residues. Germline V lookup: CDR1 LNHNV, CDR2 YYDKDF (reference sequence). CDR3 sequence: CATSRVSTASYEQYF. In nucleotides, the CDR3 is TGTGCCACCAGCAGAGTGAGCACAGCATCCTACGAGCAGTACTTC.

This sequence joins TRBV28 and TRBJ1-6; the D gene is possibly TRBD1 (6 bases). The germline V gene has CDR1 MDHEN and CDR2 SYDVKM. The CDR3 runs to 17 residues. V gave up 8 bases and J gave up 0 bases, with 17 bases separating them. CDR3 amino acids: CASRLRQESSYNSPLHF. CDR3 nucleotide sequence: TGTGCCAGCCGATTAAGACAGGAGAGCTCCTATAATTCACCCCTCCACTTT.

This rearrangement joins TRBV15 to TRBJ1-5; 10 nucleotides agree with TRBD1. This CDR3 spans 20 amino acids. J lost 0 bases, V lost 1 base, and 12 bases had no gene match. Germline V gene data show CDR1 as LNHNV and CDR2 as YYDKDF (reference sequence). The CDR3 nucleotides read TGTGCCACCAGCAGAGGACCGGGACAGGGGTCCATAATTAGCAATCAGCCCCAGCATTTT. Its translation: CATSRGPGQGSIISNQPQHF.

This clone was observed a single time. V and J are TRBV14 and TRBJ1-2, with D uncertain. The germline V and J ends were trimmed by 5 bases and 4 bases, with 8 bases remaining between them. The CDR3 loop spans 12 amino acids. Germline V gene sequence: CDR1 SGHDN, CDR2 FVKESK. The CDR3 DNA follows: TGTGCCAGCAGCGGGAGGGCCTATGGCTACACCTTC. This gives the protein CASSGRAYGYTF.

For the CDR3, the DNA is TGTGCCAGCAGCTTGGCCCCCGATGGCTACACCTTC. Protein product: CASSLAPDGYTF. The chain recombines TRBV5-5 with TRBJ1-2; D not resolved. Germline CDR1 reads SGHKS; CDR2 reads YYEKEE (reference sequence). Trimming took off 0 bases at V and 6 bases at J, with 6 bases between the two ends. This CDR3 region has 12 residues.

The chain is built from TRBV7-8 and TRBJ2-7; D is undetermined. CDR3 size: 16 residues. Germline V gene data show CDR1 as SGHVS and CDR2 as FQNEAQ. V lost 1 base and J lost 0, with 13 bases in between. The CDR3 reads CASSLGRVRSSYEQYF. DNA of the CDR3: TGTGCCAGCAGCTTAGGGCGTGTACGGAGCTCCTACGAGCAGTACTTC.

The chain is built from TRBV7-6 and TRBJ2-6; possibly TRBD1 for D (5 bases). Germline assignment: CDR1 SGHVS and CDR2 FNYEAQ. The CDR3 extends over 19 amino acids. V lost 1 base and J 0 bases, leaving 16 bases between the germline ends. The CDR3 nucleotides are TGTGCCAGCAGCTTAGAGGACGGTGAGGACACCTCTGGGGCCAACGTCCTGACTTTC. The encoded protein is CASSLEDGEDTSGANVLTF.

The chain has TRBV9 and TRBJ2-1, with D possibly matching TRBD2 (6 bases). CDR3 length equals 16 residues. The V end was cut by 2 bases, the J end by 0 bases, with 12 bases between. Germline V gives CDR1 SGDLS, CDR2 YYNGEE. The CDR3 sequence: CASSVGGSSSYNEQFF. Written as DNA, the CDR3 is TGTGCCAGCAGCGTTGGGGGGTCGAGCTCCTACAATGAGCAGTTCTTC. Complete variable domain (other parts from reference TRBV9 and TRBJ2-1): DSGVTQTPKHLITATGQRVTLRCSPRSGDLSVYWYQQSLDQGLQFLIQYYNGEERAKGNILERFSAQQFPDLHSELNLSSLELGDSALYFCASSVGGSSSYNEQFFGPGTRLTVL.

The chain carries TRBV27 and TRBJ1-5, with TRBD1 identical over 8 bases. The CDR3 consists of 18 residues. Germline V lookup: CDR1 MNHEY, CDR2 SMNVEV (reference sequence). After removal of 7 bases from V and 0 bases from J, the junction contained 14 bases not matched to a gene. The CDR3 reads CASNSLGQGRNSNQPQHF. The CDR3 nucleotides are TGTGCCAGCAATTCCCTCGGACAGGGAAGAAATAGCAATCAGCCCCAGCATTTT.

The table lists this clone with a few counts. The chain links TRBV19 to TRBJ2-7; no reliable D call. Germline CDR1 and CDR2: LNHDA and SQIVND (reference sequence). V was clipped by 6 bases and J by 0 bases, with 12 bases between them. This CDR3 spans 14 amino acids. CDR3 coding DNA: TGTGCCAGTAGGAAAGACACTCACTCCTACGAGCAGTACTTC. It specifies CASRKDTHSYEQYF.

This chain joins TRBV19 and TRBJ2-1; 9 nucleotides line up with TRBD2. This CDR3 has 16 amino acids. J was trimmed by 4 bases and V by 4 bases; bases with no gene match: 8. CDR1 is LNHDA, CDR2 SQIVND, per germline (reference sequence). CDR3 sequence reads: CASSTPGLAPYNEQFF. The DNA for the CDR3 is TGTGCCAGTAGTACCCCGGGACTAGCACCATACAATGAGCAGTTCTTC.

A few counts support this clone. The rearrangement uses TRBV28 and TRBJ2-3, with TRBD2 identical over 13 bases. Germline V gene sequence: CDR1 MDHEN, CDR2 SYDVKM. V lost 3 bases, J lost 1 base, and 4 bases stayed unmatched. The CDR3 loop spans 17 amino acids. In DNA form, the CDR3 reads TGTGCCAGCAGTTTGGGACTAGCGGGGATATGCACAGATACGCAGTATTTT. It translates to CASSLGLAGICTDTQYF.

To note about this clone: Germline and junction disagree at one end, which may indicate a read error. For the CDR3, the DNA is TGTGCCAGCAGCCGGGCCGGGACTTCCTCCCTATTT. Residues: CASSRAGTSSLF. The chain joins TRBV7-9 to TRBJ1-1; tentatively, D is TRBD1 (5 bases). The CDR3 is 12 amino acids. Germline loops: CDR1 SEHNR, CDR2 FQNEAQ (reference sequence).